This T cell receptor beta chain is from a study of control samples from healthy donors and cancer patients. Using immunoSEQ multiplex PCR, the repertoire was profiled, and TCRdb retains in-frame clones only, with some absent. The table shows over 110,000 clones, with roughly 89% occurring only once. The germline V gene has CDR1 MDHEN and CDR2 SYDVKM. V shed 7 bases, J shed 4 bases, and the junction held 7 bases outside the gene matches. CDR3 length: 13 residues. This rearrangement joins TRBV28 to TRBJ2-7; the match to TRBD2 covers 7 bases. The sequence was collected from a man aged 25 to 40 in good health. The sequencing input was blood. For the CDR3, the DNA is TGTGCCAGCAATTTCATGGGGGGGTACGAGCAGTACTTC. It yields the protein CASNFMGGYEQYF.